The entry below gives a single T cell receptor (beta chain) sequence along with its context. The sample comes from a study of T cell responses to AZD1222 COVID-19 vaccine. Deletions cut 2 bases from V and 3 bases from J, with 10 bases between. This CDR3 is built from 13 residues. CDR1 and CDR2 from the germline V gene are GTSNPN and SVGIG (reference sequence). TCRdb's table, derived via immunoSEQ multiplex PCR, lists solely in-frame clones and lacks some. The data contain some 110,000 clones, 85% to 95% of them singletons. The chain combines TRBV30 with TRBJ2-5; D is unresolved. The sample here was peripheral blood, taken on day 0 of AZD1222 vaccination. This sequence was found in an adult in good health. The CDR3 DNA sequence: TGTGCCTGGAGTCTAGGCTCCAAAGAGACCCAGTACTTC. Translated: CAWSLGSKETQYF.